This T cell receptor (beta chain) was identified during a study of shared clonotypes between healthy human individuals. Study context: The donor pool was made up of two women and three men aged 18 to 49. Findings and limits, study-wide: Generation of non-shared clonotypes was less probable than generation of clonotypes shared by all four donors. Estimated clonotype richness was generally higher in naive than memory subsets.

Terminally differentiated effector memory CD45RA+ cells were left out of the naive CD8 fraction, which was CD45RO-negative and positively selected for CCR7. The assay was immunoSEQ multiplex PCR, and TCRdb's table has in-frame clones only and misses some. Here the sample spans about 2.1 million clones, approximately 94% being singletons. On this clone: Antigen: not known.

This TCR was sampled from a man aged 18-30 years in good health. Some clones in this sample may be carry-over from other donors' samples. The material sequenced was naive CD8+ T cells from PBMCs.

CDR3 nucleotides: TGTGCCAGCAGCTTAGCGGGATCCACCGGGGAGCTGTTTTTT. This gives the protein CASSLAGSTGELFF. This chain links TRBV7-9 with TRBJ2-2, with unresolved D. Germline V CDR1 and CDR2: SEHNR, FQNEAQ (reference sequence). The length of the CDR3 is 14 residues. V gave up 0 bases and J gave up 4 bases, with 6 bases separating them.